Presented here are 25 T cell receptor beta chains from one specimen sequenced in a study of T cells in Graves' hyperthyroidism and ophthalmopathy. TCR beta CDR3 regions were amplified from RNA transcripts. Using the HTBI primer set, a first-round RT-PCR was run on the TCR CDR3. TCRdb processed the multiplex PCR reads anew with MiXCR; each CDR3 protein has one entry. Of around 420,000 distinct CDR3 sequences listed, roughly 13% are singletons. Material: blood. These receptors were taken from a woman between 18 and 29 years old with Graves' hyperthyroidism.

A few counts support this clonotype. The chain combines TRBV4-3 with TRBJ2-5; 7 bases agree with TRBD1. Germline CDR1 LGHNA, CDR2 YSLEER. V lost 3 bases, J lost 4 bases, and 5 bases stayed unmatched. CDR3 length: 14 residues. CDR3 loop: CASSQGTEGETQYF. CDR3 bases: TGCGCCAGCAGCCAGGGGACAGAAGGAGAGACCCAGTACTTC.

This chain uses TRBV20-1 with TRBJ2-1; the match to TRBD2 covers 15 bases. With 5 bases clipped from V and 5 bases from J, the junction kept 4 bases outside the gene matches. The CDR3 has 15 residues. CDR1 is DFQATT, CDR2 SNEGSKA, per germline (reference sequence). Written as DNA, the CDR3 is TGCAGTGCTCCAGGGACTAGCGGGGGGAACAATGAGCAGTTCTTC. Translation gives CSAPGTSGGNNEQFF.

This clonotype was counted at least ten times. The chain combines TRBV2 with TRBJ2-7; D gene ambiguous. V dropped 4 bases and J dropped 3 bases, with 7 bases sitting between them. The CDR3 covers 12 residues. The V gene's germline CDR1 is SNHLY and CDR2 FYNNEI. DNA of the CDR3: TGTGCCAGCAGTGGCAGAAACTACGAGCAGTACTTC. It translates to CASSGRNYEQYF.

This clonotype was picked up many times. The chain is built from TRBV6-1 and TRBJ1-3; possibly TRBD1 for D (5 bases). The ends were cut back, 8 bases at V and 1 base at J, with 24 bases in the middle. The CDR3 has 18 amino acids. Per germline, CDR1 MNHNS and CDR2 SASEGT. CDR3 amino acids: CASSQPPRPGTSGNTIYF. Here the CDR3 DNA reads TGTGCCAGCTCTCAACCCCCCCGGCCAGGGACGTCTGGAAACACCATATATTTT.

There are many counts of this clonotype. For the CDR3, the DNA is TGTGCCAGCAGAGACAGTTCCTACAATGAGCAGTTCTTC. Translated: CASRDSSYNEQFF. This chain connects TRBV2 to TRBJ2-1; a possible D gene is TRBD1 (5 bases). CDR1 and CDR2 from the germline V gene are SNHLY and FYNNEI. The length of the CDR3 is 13 residues. Trimming took 6 bases from V and 1 from J, leaving 7 bases between them.

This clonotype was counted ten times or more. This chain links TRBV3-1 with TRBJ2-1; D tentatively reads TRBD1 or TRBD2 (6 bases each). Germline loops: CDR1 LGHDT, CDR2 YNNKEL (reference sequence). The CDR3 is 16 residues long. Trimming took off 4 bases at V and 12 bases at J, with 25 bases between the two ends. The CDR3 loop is CASSPQGPKTKGGQFF. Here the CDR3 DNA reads TGTGCCAGCAGCCCCCAGGGGCCGAAAACGAAGGGAGGGCAGTTCTTC.

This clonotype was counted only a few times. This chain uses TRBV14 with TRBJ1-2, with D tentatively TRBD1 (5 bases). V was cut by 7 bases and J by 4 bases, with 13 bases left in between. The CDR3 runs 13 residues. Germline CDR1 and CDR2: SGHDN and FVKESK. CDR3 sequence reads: CASNLGGSYGYTF. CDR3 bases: TGTGCCAGCAATCTTGGGGGGAGCTATGGCTACACCTTC.

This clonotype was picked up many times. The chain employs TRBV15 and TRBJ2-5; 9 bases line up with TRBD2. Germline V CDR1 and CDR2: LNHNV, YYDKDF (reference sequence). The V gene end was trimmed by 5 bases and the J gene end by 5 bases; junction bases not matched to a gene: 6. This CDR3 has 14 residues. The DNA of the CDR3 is TGTGCCACCAGCGGGCGGGGGGGCGTGGAGACCCAGTACTTC. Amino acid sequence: CATSGRGGVETQYF.

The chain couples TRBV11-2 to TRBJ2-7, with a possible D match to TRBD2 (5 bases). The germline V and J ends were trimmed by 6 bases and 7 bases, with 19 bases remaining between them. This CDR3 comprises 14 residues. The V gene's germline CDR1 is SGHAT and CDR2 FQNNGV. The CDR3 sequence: CASSPPFAGEEQYF. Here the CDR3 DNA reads TGTGCCAGCAGTCCCCCCTTTGCTGGGGAGGAGCAGTACTTC. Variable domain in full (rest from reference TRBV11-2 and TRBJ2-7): EAGVAQSPRYKIIEKRQSVAFWCNPISGHATLYWYQQILGQGPKLLIQFQNNGVVDDSQLPKDRFSAERLKGVDSTLKIQPAKLEDSAVYLCASSPPFAGEEQYFGPGTRLTVT.

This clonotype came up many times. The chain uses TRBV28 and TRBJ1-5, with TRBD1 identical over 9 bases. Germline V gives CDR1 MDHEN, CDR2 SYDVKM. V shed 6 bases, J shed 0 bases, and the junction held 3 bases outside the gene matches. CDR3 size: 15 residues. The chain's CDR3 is CASSRQGDSNQPQHF. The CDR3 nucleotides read TGTGCCAGCAGCCGACAGGGGGATAGCAATCAGCCCCAGCATTTT.

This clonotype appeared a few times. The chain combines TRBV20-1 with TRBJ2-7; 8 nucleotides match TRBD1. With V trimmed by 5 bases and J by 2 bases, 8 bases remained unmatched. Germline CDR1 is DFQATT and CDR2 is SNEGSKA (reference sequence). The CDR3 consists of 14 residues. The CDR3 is CSAARGRPTYEQYF. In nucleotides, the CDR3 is TGCAGTGCTGCCAGGGGGCGGCCCACCTACGAGCAGTACTTC.

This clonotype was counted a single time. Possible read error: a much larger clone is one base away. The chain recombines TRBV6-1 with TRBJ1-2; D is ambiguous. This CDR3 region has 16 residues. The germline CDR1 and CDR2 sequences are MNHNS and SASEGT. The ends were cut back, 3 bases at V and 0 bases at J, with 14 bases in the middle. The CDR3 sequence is CASSESVQATNYGYTF. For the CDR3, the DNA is TGTGCCAGCAGTGAGTCGGTGCAGGCCACTAACTATGGCTACACCTTC.

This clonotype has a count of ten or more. CDR3 residues: CAWSAVAGSTDTQYF. The CDR3 DNA sequence: TGTGCCTGGAGTGCGGTAGCGGGGAGCACAGATACGCAGTATTTT. The rearrangement links TRBV30 to TRBJ2-3, with TRBD2 identical over 8 bases. Trimming at V came to 1 base and at J to 0 bases, leaving 3 bases not matched to a gene. Germline CDR1 reads GTSNPN; CDR2 reads SVGIG (reference sequence). The CDR3 length is 15 residues.

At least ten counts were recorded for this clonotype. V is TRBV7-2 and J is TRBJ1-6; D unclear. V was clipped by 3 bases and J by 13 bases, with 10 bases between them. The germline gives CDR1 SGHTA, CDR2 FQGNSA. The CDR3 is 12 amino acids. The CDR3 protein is CASSFGGRPLHF. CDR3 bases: TGTGCCAGCAGCTTCGGCGGGCGGCCCCTCCACTTT.

The CDR3 nucleotides read TGTGCCAGCAGCTTACGGACTAGCGGATACGAGCAGTACTTC. This codes for CASSLRTSGYEQYF. The V and J genes are TRBV11-2 and TRBJ2-7, with 10 positions matching TRBD2. Germline V gives CDR1 SGHAT, CDR2 FQNNGV. CDR3 length: 14 residues. Germline trimming cut 2 bases from V and 4 bases from J; bases unmatched to any gene: 2.

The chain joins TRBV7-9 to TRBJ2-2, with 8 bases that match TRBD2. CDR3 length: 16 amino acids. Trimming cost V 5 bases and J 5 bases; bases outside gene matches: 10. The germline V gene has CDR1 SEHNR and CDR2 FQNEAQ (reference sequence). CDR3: CASSRRGGRGTGELFF. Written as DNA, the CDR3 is TGTGCCAGCAGCAGACGGGGGGGGCGCGGAACCGGGGAGCTGTTTTTT.

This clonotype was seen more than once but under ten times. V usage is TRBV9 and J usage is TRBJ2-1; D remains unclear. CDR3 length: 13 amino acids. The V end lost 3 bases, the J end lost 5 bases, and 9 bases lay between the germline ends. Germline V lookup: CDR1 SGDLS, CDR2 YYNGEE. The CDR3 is CASSGRSDNEQFF. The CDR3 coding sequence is TGTGCCAGCAGCGGTAGGTCGGACAATGAGCAGTTCTTC.

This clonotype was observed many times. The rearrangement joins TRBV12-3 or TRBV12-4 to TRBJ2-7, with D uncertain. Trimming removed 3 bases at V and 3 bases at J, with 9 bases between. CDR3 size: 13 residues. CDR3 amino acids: CASSLTGYYEQYF. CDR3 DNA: TGTGCCAGCAGTTTGACGGGCTACTACGAGCAGTACTTC.

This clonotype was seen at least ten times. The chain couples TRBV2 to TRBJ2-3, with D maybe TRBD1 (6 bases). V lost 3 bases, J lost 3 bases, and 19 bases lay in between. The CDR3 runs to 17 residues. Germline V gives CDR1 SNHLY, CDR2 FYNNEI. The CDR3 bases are TGTGCCAGCAGTGATGGATTAACAGGGTGGGGTACAGATACGCAGTATTTT. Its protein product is CASSDGLTGWGTDTQYF.

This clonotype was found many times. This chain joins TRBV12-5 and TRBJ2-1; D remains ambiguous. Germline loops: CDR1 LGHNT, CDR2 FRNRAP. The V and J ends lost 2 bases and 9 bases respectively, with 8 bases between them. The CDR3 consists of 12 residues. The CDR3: CASGLSLSEQFF. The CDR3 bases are TGTGCTAGTGGTTTGAGTTTGAGTGAGCAGTTCTTC.

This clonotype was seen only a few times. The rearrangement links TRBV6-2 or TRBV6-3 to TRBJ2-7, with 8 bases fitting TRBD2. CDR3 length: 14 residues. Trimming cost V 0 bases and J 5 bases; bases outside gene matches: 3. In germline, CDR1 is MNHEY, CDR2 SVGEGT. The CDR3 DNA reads TGTGCCAGCAGTTACTCGACTAGCGTCCACGAGCAGTACTTC. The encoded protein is CASSYSTSVHEQYF.

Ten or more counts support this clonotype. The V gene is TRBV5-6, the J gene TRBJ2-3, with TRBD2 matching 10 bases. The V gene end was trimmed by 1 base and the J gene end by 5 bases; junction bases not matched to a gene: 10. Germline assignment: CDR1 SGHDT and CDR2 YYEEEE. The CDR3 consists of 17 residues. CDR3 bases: TGTGCCAGCAGCTTGTTAGGCCTAGCGGGAGAGGGAGATACGCAGTATTTT. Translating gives CASSLLGLAGEGDTQYF.

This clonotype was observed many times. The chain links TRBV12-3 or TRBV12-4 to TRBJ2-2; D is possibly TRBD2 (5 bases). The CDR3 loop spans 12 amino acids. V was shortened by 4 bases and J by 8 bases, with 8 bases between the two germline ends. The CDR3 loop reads CASSSDSGELFF. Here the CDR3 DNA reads TGTGCCAGCAGTTCGGACTCGGGGGAGCTGTTTTTT.

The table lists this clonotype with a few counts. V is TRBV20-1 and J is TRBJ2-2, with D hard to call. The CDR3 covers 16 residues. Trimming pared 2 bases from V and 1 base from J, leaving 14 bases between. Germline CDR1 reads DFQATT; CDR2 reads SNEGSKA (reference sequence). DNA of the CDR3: TGCAGTGCTAGAAACCTTCGGCAAGGGAACACCGGGGAGCTGTTTTTT. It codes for CSARNLRQGNTGELFF.

The CDR3 DNA is TGTGCCAGCAGCCAAACCCAGGAGAACACCGGGGAGCTGTTTTTT. Its translation is CASSQTQENTGELFF. J is TRBJ2-2 and V is TRBV4-2; D remains unclear. V was pared by 2 bases and J by 1 base, with 8 bases between. The CDR3 is 15 residues long. Germline V gene data show CDR1 as LGHNA and CDR2 as YNFKEQ.